Listed below are T cell receptor beta chains from one sample, sequenced in a study of blood T cell repertoires in COVID-19. Clones were sequenced by immunoSEQ multiplex PCR, and TCRdb holds only the in-frame ones, with some missing. The sample lists roughly 140,000 clones, 76% occurring once. Sequencing input: peripheral blood. These receptor sequences come from a woman older than 75 with acute or convalescent COVID-19. Each CDR3 is given with its conserved first and last residue. The D gene is left open where the match is weak. Clone size is not always given. Where it is, it says once, few, many or a class for expanded clones.

j_call: TRBJ2-2
v_call: TRBV30
clone_size: once
d_call: TRBD1
cdr3_nt: TGTGCCTGGAGTGGACAGGGGGCGGTCGGGGAGCTGTTTTTT
cdr3_aa: CAWSGQGAVGELFF

j_call: TRBJ2-5
v_call: TRBV6-2/TRBV6-3
clone_size: once
d_call: TRBD2
cdr3_nt: TGTGCCAGCAGTAGCGGGGGGGTCCAAGAGACCCAGTACTTC
cdr3_aa: CASSSGGVQETQYF

j_call: TRBJ1-1
v_call: TRBV4-3
clone_size: -
d_call: -
cdr3_nt: TGCGCCAGCAGCCAAGGTGCAGGCCGGAACACTGAAGCTTTCTTT
cdr3_aa: CASSQGAGRNTEAFF

j_call: TRBJ1-4
v_call: TRBV30
clone_size: -
d_call: -
cdr3_nt: TGTGCCTGGCGGGGGGGCGGTGAAAAACTGTTTTTT
cdr3_aa: CAWRGGGEKLFF

j_call: TRBJ1-1
v_call: TRBV20-1
clone_size: -
d_call: -
cdr3_nt: TGCAGTGCTAGTCCTATGTCGGGGGGCACTGAAGCTTTCTTT
cdr3_aa: CSASPMSGGTEAFF

j_call: TRBJ2-3
v_call: TRBV11-3
clone_size: -
d_call: TRBD2
cdr3_nt: TGTGCCAGCAGCTCGGGGACTAGTACAGATACGCAGTATTTT
cdr3_aa: CASSSGTSTDTQYF

j_call: TRBJ1-4
v_call: TRBV5-1
clone_size: -
d_call: -
cdr3_nt: TGCGCCAGCAGCCCCGGTGACAGGACGCAACTGTTTTTT
cdr3_aa: CASSPGDRTQLFF

j_call: TRBJ2-3
v_call: TRBV5-1
clone_size: -
d_call: TRBD1
cdr3_nt: TGCGCCAGCCGCCCTTCAGGGGGCTCCACAGATACGCAGTATTTT
cdr3_aa: CASRPSGGSTDTQYF

j_call: TRBJ1-2
v_call: TRBV6-2/TRBV6-3
clone_size: few
d_call: TRBD1
cdr3_nt: TGTGCCAGCAGTTCGACAGGGAGGAATGGCTACACCTTC
cdr3_aa: CASSSTGRNGYTF

j_call: TRBJ2-5
v_call: TRBV30
clone_size: -
d_call: -
cdr3_nt: TGTGCCTGGAATGAAGGGAGTTACGAGACCCAGTACTTC
cdr3_aa: CAWNEGSYETQYF

j_call: TRBJ2-5
v_call: TRBV28
clone_size: -
d_call: TRBD2
cdr3_nt: TGTGCCAGCAGTTTAGGACGGGGGGTTAACCAAGAGACCCAGTACTTC
cdr3_aa: CASSLGRGVNQETQYF

j_call: TRBJ1-2
v_call: TRBV4-3
clone_size: -
d_call: TRBD1
cdr3_nt: TGCGCCAGCAGCCAGCCCAGGACAGGGGCCTATGGCTACACCTTC
cdr3_aa: CASSQPRTGAYGYTF

j_call: TRBJ1-2
v_call: TRBV7-2
clone_size: -
d_call: TRBD1
cdr3_nt: TGTGCCAGCAGCTTAGCGGGGACAGACTATGGCTACACCTTC
cdr3_aa: CASSLAGTDYGYTF

j_call: TRBJ2-2
v_call: TRBV9
clone_size: -
d_call: -
cdr3_nt: TGTGCCAGCAGCGTAGATAACACGAACACCGGGGAGCTGTTTTTT
cdr3_aa: CASSVDNTNTGELFF

j_call: TRBJ1-2
v_call: TRBV4-3
clone_size: -
d_call: -
cdr3_nt: TGCGCCAGCAGCCAAGATGGGGCAGGGGAAGGCTATGGCTACACCTTC
cdr3_aa: CASSQDGAGEGYGYTF

j_call: TRBJ1-6
v_call: TRBV4-2
clone_size: -
d_call: TRBD1
cdr3_nt: TGTGCCAGCAGCCAAGCTTTCAGGGGGCTAGTAGAGAATTCACCCCTCCACTTT
cdr3_aa: CASSQAFRGLVENSPLHF

j_call: TRBJ2-5
v_call: TRBV7-6
clone_size: few
d_call: -
cdr3_nt: TGTGCCAGCGTCTTAATGCCAGCGTACCAAGAGACCCAGTACTTC
cdr3_aa: CASVLMPAYQETQYF

j_call: TRBJ2-5
v_call: TRBV18
clone_size: -
d_call: -
cdr3_nt: TGTGCCAGCTCACCACGTGCCCGCACAAACCAAGAGACCCAGTACTTC
cdr3_aa: CASSPRARTNQETQYF

j_call: TRBJ2-3
v_call: TRBV7-2
clone_size: -
d_call: -
cdr3_nt: TGTGCCAGCAGCTCCAGGGGCGGGGATACGCAGTATTTT
cdr3_aa: CASSSRGGDTQYF

j_call: TRBJ1-1
v_call: TRBV18
clone_size: -
d_call: -
cdr3_nt: TGTGCCAGCTCAGAGGGCCAGGGGACTGAAGCTTTCTTT
cdr3_aa: CASSEGQGTEAFF

j_call: TRBJ2-7
v_call: TRBV11-2
clone_size: -
d_call: -
cdr3_nt: TGTGCCAGCAGCTTAGATCAAATCAGGGCCCACGAGCAGTACTTC
cdr3_aa: CASSLDQIRAHEQYF

j_call: TRBJ1-3
v_call: TRBV28
clone_size: -
d_call: -
cdr3_nt: TGTGCCACGTACTCTGGAAACACCATATATTTT
cdr3_aa: CATYSGNTIYF

j_call: TRBJ2-1
v_call: TRBV15
clone_size: -
d_call: TRBD2
cdr3_nt: TGTGCCACCAGCAGAGCCGGACTAGCGGGGGGCCCTTACAATGAGCAGTTCTTC
cdr3_aa: CATSRAGLAGGPYNEQFF

j_call: TRBJ2-3
v_call: TRBV2
clone_size: -
d_call: TRBD1
cdr3_nt: TGTGCCAGCAGTGATAGGACTCGGACAGGTGGCACAGATACGCAGTATTTT
cdr3_aa: CASSDRTRTGGTDTQYF

j_call: TRBJ1-4
v_call: TRBV18
clone_size: -
d_call: -
cdr3_nt: TGTGCCAGCTCACTGCGGGGCGGGGCGACTAATGAAAAACTGTTTTTT
cdr3_aa: CASSLRGGATNEKLFF

j_call: TRBJ2-1
v_call: TRBV7-9
clone_size: once
d_call: -
cdr3_nt: TGTGCCAGCAGCCATCTGGGAGATGAGCAGTTCTTC
cdr3_aa: CASSHLGDEQFF

j_call: TRBJ1-2
v_call: TRBV6-5
clone_size: -
d_call: -
cdr3_nt: TGTGCCAGCAGAGTAGCTGGACACACGAACTATGGCTACACCTTC
cdr3_aa: CASRVAGHTNYGYTF

j_call: TRBJ2-1
v_call: TRBV6-5
clone_size: -
d_call: TRBD2
cdr3_nt: TGTGCCAGCAGACTAGCGGGAGTGGAGCAGTTCTTC
cdr3_aa: CASRLAGVEQFF